This T cell receptor (beta chain) comes out of a study of shared clonotypes between healthy human individuals. Study-level findings and limits: Memory subsets generally showed lower estimated richness than naive subsets.

All participating donors were Caucasian adults from Nashville, Tennessee. Into CD45RA+ naive and CD45RA-negative memory subsets, the CD4+ cells were split. About this clone: Its antigen remains unknown. Other DNA sequences of this sample code for an identical CDR3.

This table comes from immunoSEQ multiplex PCR, and its TCRdb copy is limited to in-frame clones, with some not included. Of just over 2,000,000 clones in the sample, roughly 94% were seen once. The sequence derives from a man younger than 30 in good health. Sequenced: naive CD4+ T cells sorted from blood. Subset in this sample: CD45RA+ positively selected.

The CDR3 region has the DNA TGCAGCGTTAAACCGGGTCGCTTTACCTACGAGCAGTACTTC. Protein product: CSVKPGRFTYEQYF. The chain recombines TRBV29-1 with TRBJ2-7; D remains unclear. The V gene lost 5 bases and the J gene lost 2 bases, with 16 bases spanning the gap. CDR1 and CDR2 from the germline V gene are SQVTM and ANQGSEA. This CDR3 region has 14 residues.